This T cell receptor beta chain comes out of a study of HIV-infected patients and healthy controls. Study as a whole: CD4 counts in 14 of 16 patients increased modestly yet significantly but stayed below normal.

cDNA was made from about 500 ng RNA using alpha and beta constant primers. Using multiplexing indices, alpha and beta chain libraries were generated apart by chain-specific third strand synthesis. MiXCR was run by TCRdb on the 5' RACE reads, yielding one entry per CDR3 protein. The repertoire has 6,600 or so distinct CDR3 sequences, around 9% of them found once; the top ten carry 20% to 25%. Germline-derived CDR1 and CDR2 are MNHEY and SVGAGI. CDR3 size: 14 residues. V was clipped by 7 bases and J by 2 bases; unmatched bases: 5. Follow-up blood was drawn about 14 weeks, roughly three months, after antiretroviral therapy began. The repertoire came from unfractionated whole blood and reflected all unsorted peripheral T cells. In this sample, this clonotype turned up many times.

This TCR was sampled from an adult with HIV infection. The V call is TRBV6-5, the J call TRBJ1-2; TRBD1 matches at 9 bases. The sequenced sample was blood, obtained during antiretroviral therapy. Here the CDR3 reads CASIETGGNYGYTF. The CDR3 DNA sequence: TGTGCCAGCATCGAGACAGGGGGGAACTATGGCTACACCTTC.